The TCR beta chain under discussion was sequenced for a study of T cell repertoires in cytomegalovirus infection. This clonotype turned up a few times. Its antigen is still unknown. TCRdb used MiXCR to reprocess the reads, holding one entry per CDR3 protein. The sample records about 350,000 distinct CDR3 sequences, about 35% being singletons. CDR1 and CDR2 (germline): SGHDN, FVKESK. The CDR3 covers 16 residues. V was cut by 0 bases and J by 0 bases, with 11 bases left in between. The chain carries TRBV14 and TRBJ2-5; tentative D call: TRBD1 (6 bases). The source was cultured PBMCs, collected from culture after CMV antigen stimulation. The TCR comes from a human donor in good health (CMV status not recorded). Some clones in this sample may be carry-over from other donors' samples. In nucleotides, the CDR3 is TGTGCCAGCAGCCAAGACCGGAACAGGGACCAAGAGACCCAGTACTTC. Translated: CASSQDRNRDQETQYF.